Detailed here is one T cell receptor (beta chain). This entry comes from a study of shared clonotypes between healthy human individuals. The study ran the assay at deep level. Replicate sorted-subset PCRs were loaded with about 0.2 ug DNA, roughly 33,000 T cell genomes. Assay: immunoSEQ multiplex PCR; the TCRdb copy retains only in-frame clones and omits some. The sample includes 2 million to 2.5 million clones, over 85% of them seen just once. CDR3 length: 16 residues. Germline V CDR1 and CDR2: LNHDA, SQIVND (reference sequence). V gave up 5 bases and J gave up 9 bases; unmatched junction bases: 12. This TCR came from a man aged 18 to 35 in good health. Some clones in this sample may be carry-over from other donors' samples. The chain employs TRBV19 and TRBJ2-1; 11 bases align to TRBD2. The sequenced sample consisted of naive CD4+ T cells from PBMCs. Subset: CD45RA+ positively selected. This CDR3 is CASSHLPLAGVFEQFF. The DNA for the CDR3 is TGTGCCAGTAGTCACCTCCCACTAGCGGGAGTTTTTGAGCAGTTCTTC.